This T cell receptor (beta chain) was captured by sequencing in a study of blood T cells in healthy people across ages. General study results and limits: Per million T cells, TCR beta diversity dropped roughly linearly as age increased. Those diversity estimates obtained from one million T cells were thought to be underestimates.

Germline CDR1 and CDR2: MNHEY and SMNVEV (reference sequence). After removal of 3 bases from V and 2 bases from J, the junction contained 6 bases not matched to a gene. The CDR3 is 16 amino acids. Details on this clonotype: Its matching antigen is unknown.

The second PCR ran roughly 6 to 12 cycles with a sample-barcoded 5' primer and J-beta primers. TCRdb re-called the 5' RACE reads with MiXCR, one entry per CDR3 protein. The sample includes under 1,000,000 distinct CDR3 sequences, roughly 46% seen only once; the top ten take roughly 20%. The sample comprised blood. The rearrangement uses TRBV27 and TRBJ2-2; TRBD1 matches at 7 bases. The TCR sequence derives from a man older than 75 in good health. DNA for the CDR3: TGTGCCAGCAGTTTCCGGACAGGAGCAAACACCGGGGAGCTGTTTTTT. It encodes CASSFRTGANTGELFF.